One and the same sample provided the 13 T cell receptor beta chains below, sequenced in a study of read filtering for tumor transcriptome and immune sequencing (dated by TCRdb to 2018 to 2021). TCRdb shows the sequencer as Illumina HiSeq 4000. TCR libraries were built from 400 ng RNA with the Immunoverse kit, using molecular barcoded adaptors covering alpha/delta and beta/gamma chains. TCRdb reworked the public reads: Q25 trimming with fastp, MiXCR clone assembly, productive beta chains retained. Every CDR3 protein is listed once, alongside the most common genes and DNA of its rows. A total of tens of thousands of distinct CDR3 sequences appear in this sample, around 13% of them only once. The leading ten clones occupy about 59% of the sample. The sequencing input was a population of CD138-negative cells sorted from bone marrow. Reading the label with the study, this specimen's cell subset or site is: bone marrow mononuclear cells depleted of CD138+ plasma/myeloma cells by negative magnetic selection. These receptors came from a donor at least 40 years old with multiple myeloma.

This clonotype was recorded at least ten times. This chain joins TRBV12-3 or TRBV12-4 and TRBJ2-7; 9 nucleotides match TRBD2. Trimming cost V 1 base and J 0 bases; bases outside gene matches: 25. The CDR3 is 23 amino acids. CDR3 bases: TGTGCCAGCAGTTTAGTGTCTCGGGTGAGACTAGCGGAAACCGAAAGGAGCTCCTACGAGCAGTACTTC. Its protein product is CASSLVSRVRLAETERSSYEQYF.

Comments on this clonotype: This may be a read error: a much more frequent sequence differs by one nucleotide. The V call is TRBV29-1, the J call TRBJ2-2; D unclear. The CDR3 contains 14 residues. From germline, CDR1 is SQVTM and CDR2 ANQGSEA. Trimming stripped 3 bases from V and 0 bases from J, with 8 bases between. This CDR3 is CSVDRDANTGELFF. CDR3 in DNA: TGCAGCGTTGATAGGGATGCGAACACCGGGGAGCTGTTTTTT.

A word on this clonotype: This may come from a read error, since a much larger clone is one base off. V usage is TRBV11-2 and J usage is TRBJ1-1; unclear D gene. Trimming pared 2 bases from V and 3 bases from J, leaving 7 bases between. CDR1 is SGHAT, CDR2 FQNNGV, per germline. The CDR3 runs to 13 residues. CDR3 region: CASSLRQDTEAFF. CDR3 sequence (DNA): TGTGCCAGCAGCTTACGGCAGGACACTGAAGCTTTCTTT.

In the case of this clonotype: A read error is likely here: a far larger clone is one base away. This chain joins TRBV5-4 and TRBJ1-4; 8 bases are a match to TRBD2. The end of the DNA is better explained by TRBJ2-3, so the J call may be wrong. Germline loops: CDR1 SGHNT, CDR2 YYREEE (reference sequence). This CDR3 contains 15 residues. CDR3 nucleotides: TGTGCCAGCGGCACTAGCGGAACTTTAACAGATACGCAGTATTTT. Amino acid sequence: CASGTSGTLTDTQYF.

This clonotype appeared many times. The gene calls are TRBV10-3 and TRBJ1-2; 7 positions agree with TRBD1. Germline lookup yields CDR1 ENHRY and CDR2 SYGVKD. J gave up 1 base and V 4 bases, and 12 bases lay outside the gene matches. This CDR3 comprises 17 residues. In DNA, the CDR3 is TGTGCCATCAGTGGGGGGGAGACAGGGAATCTTAACTATGGCTACACCTTC. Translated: CAISGGETGNLNYGYTF.

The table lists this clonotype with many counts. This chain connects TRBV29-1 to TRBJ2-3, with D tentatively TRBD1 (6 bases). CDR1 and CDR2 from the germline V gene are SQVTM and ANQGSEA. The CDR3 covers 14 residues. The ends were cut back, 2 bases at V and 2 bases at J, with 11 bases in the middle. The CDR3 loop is CSVEQGTLTDTQYF. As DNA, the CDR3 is TGCAGCGTTGAACAGGGGACACTCACAGATACGCAGTATTTT.

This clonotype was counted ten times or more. Here the CDR3 reads CASSYSARTASTDTQYF. CDR3 coding DNA: TGTGCCAGCAGTTACTCTGCGAGGACGGCTAGCACAGATACGCAGTATTTT. The J gene is TRBJ2-3, the V gene TRBV6-6; unclear D gene. The germline gives CDR1 MNHNY, CDR2 SVGAGI (reference sequence). The ends were cut back, 0 bases at V and 0 bases at J, with 13 bases in the middle. This CDR3 comprises 17 residues.

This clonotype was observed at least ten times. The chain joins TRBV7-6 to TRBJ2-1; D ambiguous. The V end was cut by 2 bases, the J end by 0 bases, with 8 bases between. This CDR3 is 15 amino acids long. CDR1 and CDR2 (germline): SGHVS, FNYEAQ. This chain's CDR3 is CASSLSLSSYNEQFF. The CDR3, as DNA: TGTGCCAGCAGCTTATCCTTGAGCTCCTACAATGAGCAGTTCTTC.

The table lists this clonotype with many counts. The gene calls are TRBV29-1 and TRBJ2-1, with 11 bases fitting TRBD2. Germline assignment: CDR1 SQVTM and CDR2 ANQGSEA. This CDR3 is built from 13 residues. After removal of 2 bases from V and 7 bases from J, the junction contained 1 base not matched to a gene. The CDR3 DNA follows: TGCAGCGTTGAACTAGCGGGAGGTAATGAGCAGTTCTTC. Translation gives CSVELAGGNEQFF.

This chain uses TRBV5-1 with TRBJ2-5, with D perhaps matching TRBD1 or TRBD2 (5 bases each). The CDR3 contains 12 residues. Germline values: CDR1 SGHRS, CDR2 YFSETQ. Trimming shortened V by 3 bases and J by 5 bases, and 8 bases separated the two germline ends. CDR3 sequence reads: CASSYEGETQYF. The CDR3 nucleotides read TGCGCCAGCAGCTACGAGGGGGAGACCCAGTACTTC.

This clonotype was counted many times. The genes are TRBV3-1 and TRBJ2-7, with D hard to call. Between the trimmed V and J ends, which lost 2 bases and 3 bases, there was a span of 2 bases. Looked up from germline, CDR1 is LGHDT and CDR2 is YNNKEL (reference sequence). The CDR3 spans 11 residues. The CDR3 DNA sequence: TGTGCCAGCAGCCAATTCTACGAGCAGTACTTC. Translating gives CASSQFYEQYF.

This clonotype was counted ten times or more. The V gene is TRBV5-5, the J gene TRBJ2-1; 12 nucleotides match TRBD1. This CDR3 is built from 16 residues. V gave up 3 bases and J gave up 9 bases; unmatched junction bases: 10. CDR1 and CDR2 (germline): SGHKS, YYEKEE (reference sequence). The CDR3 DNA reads TGTGCCAGCAGCTGGGGGACAGGGGGCGGTGAGGGTGAGCAGTTCTTC. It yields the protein CASSWGTGGGEGEQFF.

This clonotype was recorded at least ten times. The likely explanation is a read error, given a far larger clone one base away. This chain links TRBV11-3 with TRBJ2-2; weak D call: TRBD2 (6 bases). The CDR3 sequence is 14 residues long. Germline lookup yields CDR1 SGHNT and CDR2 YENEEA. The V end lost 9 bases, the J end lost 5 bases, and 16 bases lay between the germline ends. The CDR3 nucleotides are TGTGCCAGTAAGACGGGAGCATCGACCGGGGAGCTGTTTTTT. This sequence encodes CASKTGASTGELFF.